This passage covers 8 T cell receptor beta chains from one sample sequenced in a study of blood T cells in healthy people across ages. A second about 7 to 12 cycle PCR used barcoded and J-beta primers. MiXCR was run by TCRdb on the 5' RACE reads, yielding one entry per CDR3 protein. This sample has 1.4 million or so distinct CDR3 sequences; roughly 43% occur once, and the top ten carry under 5%. Sequenced sample: blood. Receptors were obtained from a woman aged 18-29 years in good health.

This clonotype was detected only a few times. The V and J genes are TRBV6-4 and TRBJ1-2, with 10 bases lining up with TRBD1. This CDR3 contains 16 residues. V gave up 10 bases and J gave up 2 bases; unmatched junction bases: 13. The germline V gene encodes CDR1 MRHNA and CDR2 SNTAGT. The CDR3 reads CANVPTGTGDNYGYTF. CDR3 coding DNA: TGTGCCAACGTACCAACCGGGACAGGGGACAACTATGGCTACACCTTC.

As for this clonotype: One base away lies a much larger clone, so this may be a sequencing read error. V gene TRBV20-1 combines with J gene TRBJ2-5; D is undetermined. The CDR3 sequence is 12 residues long. Trimming took off 0 bases at V and 2 bases at J, with 4 bases between the two ends. Germline V lookup: CDR1 DFQATT, CDR2 SNEGSKA (reference sequence). The CDR3, as DNA: TGCAGTGCTAGAGATGGTCAAGAGACCCAGTACTTC. This translates into CSARDGQETQYF.

This clonotype was counted between two and nine times. The CDR3 DNA sequence: TGTGCCAGCAGTTACTCTGGAGGACAGCGCGAGCAGTACTTC. Its protein is CASSYSGGQREQYF. The chain carries TRBV6-2 or TRBV6-3 and TRBJ2-7, with a weak D call TRBD1 (6 bases). There are 14 residues in the CDR3. The germline gives CDR1 MNHEY, CDR2 SVGEGT. Between the trimmed V and J ends, which lost 0 bases and 6 bases, there was a span of 12 bases.

This clonotype was seen a handful of times. This chain joins TRBV4-3 and TRBJ2-1, with D unresolved. CDR1 is LGHNA, CDR2 YSLEER, per germline. Deletions cut 0 bases from V and 5 bases from J, with 14 bases between. The CDR3 is 16 amino acids. Here the CDR3 DNA reads TGCGCCAGCAGCCAAGATCGGGTAGGGTGGGACAATGAGCAGTTCTTC. The encoded protein is CASSQDRVGWDNEQFF.

V gene TRBV20-1 combines with J gene TRBJ2-7, with 9 positions matching TRBD2. The length of the CDR3 is 15 residues. Germline CDR1 and CDR2: DFQATT and SNEGSKA (reference sequence). Trimming took 6 bases from V and 3 from J; bases not matched to a gene: 12. The CDR3, as DNA: TGCAGTGCCCTTGGCCGGCGGGAGGGCCTCTACGAGCAGTACTTC. The encoded protein is CSALGRREGLYEQYF.

This sequence joins TRBV7-2 and TRBJ1-5; D call uncertain. The CDR3 has 14 amino acids. V lost 1 base to trimming and J lost 5 bases, with 9 bases between them. Germline V gene sequence: CDR1 SGHTA, CDR2 FQGNSA. The CDR3 is CASSLGYPDQPQHF. CDR3 coding DNA: TGTGCCAGCAGCTTAGGCTATCCGGATCAGCCCCAGCATTTT.

The genes are TRBV15 and TRBJ2-3, with D hard to call. CDR1 and CDR2 (germline): LNHNV, YYDKDF (reference sequence). The CDR3 runs to 13 residues. V was trimmed by 6 bases and J by 5 bases, leaving 12 bases between them. The CDR3 region has the DNA TGTGCCACCAGTGTCTATCGTGGAGATACGCAGTATTTT. It yields the protein CATSVYRGDTQYF.

The gene calls are TRBV27 and TRBJ2-1; no clear D. V was cut by 5 bases and J by 9 bases, with 17 bases left in between. Germline V CDR1 and CDR2: MNHEY, SMNVEV (reference sequence). This CDR3 spans 14 amino acids. The CDR3 protein is CASSKSSPPREQFF. In DNA, the CDR3 is TGTGCCAGCAGTAAAAGTTCTCCCCCTCGTGAGCAGTTCTTC.